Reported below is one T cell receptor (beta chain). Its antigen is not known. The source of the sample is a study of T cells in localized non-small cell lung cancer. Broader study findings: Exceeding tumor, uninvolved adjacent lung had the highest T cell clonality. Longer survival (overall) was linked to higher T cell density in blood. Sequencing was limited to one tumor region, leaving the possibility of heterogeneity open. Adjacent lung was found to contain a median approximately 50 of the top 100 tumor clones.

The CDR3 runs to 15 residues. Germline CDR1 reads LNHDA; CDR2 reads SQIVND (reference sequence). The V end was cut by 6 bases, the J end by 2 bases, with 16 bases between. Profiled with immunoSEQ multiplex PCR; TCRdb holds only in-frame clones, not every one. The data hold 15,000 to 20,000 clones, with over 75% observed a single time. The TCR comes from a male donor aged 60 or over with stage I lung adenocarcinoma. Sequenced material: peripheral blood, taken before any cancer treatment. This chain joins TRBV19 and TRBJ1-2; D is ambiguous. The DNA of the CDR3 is TGTGCCAGTAGCCCCCCGGAAGAGCGAAACTATGGCTACACCTTC. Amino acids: CASSPPEERNYGYTF.